The 13 T cell receptor beta chains reported below all come from one sample, sequenced in a study of CD8 T cells in ankylosing spondylitis (dated by TCRdb to the late 2010s). The research as a whole found: Blood from ankylosing spondylitis patients appeared to be characterized by a TCR beta motif composed of about eight highly homologous amino acid variants.

Their cognate antigens are unknown. Libraries were made using 5' RACE. Sequencing instrument: Illumina HiSeq 2500. TCRdb handled the public reads itself, with Q25 trimming in fastp and clone calling in MiXCR, and kept productive beta chains. Duplicate CDR3 protein sequences are folded into a single record with the most common DNA and genes. This sample comprises roughly 90,000 distinct CDR3 sequences, around 8.5% of them detected only once. Jointly, the top ten make up more than 30% of the sample. The specimen was blood, either unsorted or a sorted T cell fraction (not recorded which). These receptors were obtained from a male donor with ankylosing spondylitis.

At least ten counts were recorded for this clonotype. The chain is built from TRBV13 and TRBJ2-7, with D tentatively TRBD2 (5 bases). The CDR3 totals 14 residues. The V gene's germline CDR1 is PRHDT and CDR2 FYEKMQ (reference sequence). V was cut by 5 bases and J by 2 bases, with 13 bases left in between. CDR3 in DNA: TGTGCCAGCAGCCCTCGTGGGGAGACCTACGAGCAGTACGTC. Encoded protein: CASSPRGETYEQYV.

This rearrangement joins TRBV7-9 to TRBJ2-2; weak D call: TRBD2 (6 bases). From germline, CDR1 is SEHNR and CDR2 FQNEAQ (reference sequence). The CDR3 sequence is 17 residues long. V was shortened by 6 bases and J by 4 bases, with 21 bases between the two germline ends. CDR3 sequence reads: CASSHGSGLGGTGELFF. CDR3 coding DNA: TGTGCCAGCAGTCATGGGAGCGGGCTCGGCGGCACCGGGGAGCTGTTTTTT.

This clonotype has only a few counts. The chain recombines TRBV27 with TRBJ1-1; a weak D match, TRBD1 (6 bases). Per the germline V gene, CDR1 is MNHEY and CDR2 is SMNVEV (reference sequence). This CDR3 is built from 14 residues. The V end lost 5 bases, the J end lost 5 bases, and 15 bases lay between the germline ends. The CDR3 loop is CASSLLGGSTEAFF. The CDR3 region has the DNA TGTGCCAGCAGTCTCCTAGGGGGAAGTACTGAAGCTTTCTTT.

V usage is TRBV19 and J usage is TRBJ2-1, with 8 bases identical to TRBD2. Looked up from germline, CDR1 is LNHDA and CDR2 is SQIVND (reference sequence). Trimming removed 4 bases from V and 10 bases from J; junction bases left unmatched: 9. This CDR3 spans 14 amino acids. Here the CDR3 DNA reads TGTGCCAGTAGTACCCCCTTACTAGCGGACGAGCAGTTCTTC. Encoded protein: CASSTPLLADEQFF.

The chain combines TRBV28 with TRBJ2-1; 11 positions match TRBD1. Germline loops: CDR1 MDHEN, CDR2 SYDVKM. The CDR3 is made up of 20 amino acids. V trimming: 5 bases; J trimming: 5 bases; junction bases outside the gene matches: 20. CDR3 residues: CASSNRRDRGALAGHNEQFF. The CDR3 DNA reads as TGTGCCAGCAGTAACCGCCGGGACAGGGGGGCTCTAGCGGGCCACAATGAGCAGTTCTTC.

This clonotype was seen many times. The rearrangement links TRBV5-8 to TRBJ1-2, with 7 bases that match TRBD1. The CDR3 extends over 13 amino acids. Germline V gene sequence: CDR1 SGHTS, CDR2 YDEGEE. Germline trimming cut 3 bases from V and 3 bases from J; bases unmatched to any gene: 2. The CDR3 is CASSSGTDYGYTF. As DNA, the CDR3 is TGTGCCAGCAGCTCCGGGACAGACTATGGCTACACCTTC.

In this sample, this clonotype turned up many times. The chain employs TRBV27 and TRBJ1-6; D is unresolved. Germline lookup yields CDR1 MNHEY and CDR2 SMNVEV (reference sequence). CDR3 length: 16 amino acids. The germline V and J ends were trimmed by 0 bases and 1 base, with 7 bases remaining between them. CDR3 DNA: TGTGCCAGCAGTTTATCACCGGGGTCCTATAATTCACCCCTCCACTTT. Its translation is CASSLSPGSYNSPLHF.

This clonotype was counted ten times or more. The chain recombines TRBV27 with TRBJ2-7; 7 positions agree with TRBD2. The CDR3 consists of 15 residues. Germline V CDR1 and CDR2: MNHEY, SMNVEV (reference sequence). V gave up 2 bases and J gave up 3 bases; unmatched junction bases: 7. In nucleotides, the CDR3 is TGTGCCAGCAGTTTAAGAACTAGCGCGAACTACGAGCAGTACTTC. Encoded protein: CASSLRTSANYEQYF.

The chain uses TRBV7-6 and TRBJ2-3, with D uncertain. The germline V and J ends were trimmed by 1 base and 3 bases, with 14 bases remaining between them. Germline lookup yields CDR1 SGHVS and CDR2 FNYEAQ. The CDR3 contains 16 residues. CDR3 loop: CASSLGRSDVTDTQYF. DNA of the CDR3: TGTGCCAGCAGCTTAGGCCGGAGCGACGTGACAGATACGCAGTATTTT. Supplemented by reference TRBV7-6 and TRBJ2-3, the full variable domain reads GAGVSQSPRYKVTKRGQDVALRCDPISGHVSLYWYRQALGQGPEFLTYFNYEAQQDKSGLPNDRFSAERPEGSISTLTIQRTEQRDSAMYRCASSLGRSDVTDTQYFGPGTRLTVL.

This clonotype was picked up many times. This rearrangement joins TRBV27 to TRBJ2-1, with TRBD2 matching over 7 bases. Per the germline V gene, CDR1 is MNHEY and CDR2 is SMNVEV (reference sequence). V was pared by 5 bases and J by 3 bases, with 10 bases of the junction left unmatched. There are 16 residues in the CDR3. DNA of the CDR3: TGTGCCAGCAGTCCCTATGGGACTACCCGCTACAATGAGCAGTTCTTC. Translating gives CASSPYGTTRYNEQFF.

Here the CDR3 DNA reads TGCAGTGCTAGAGATACACCTCAGGGGCGCCCCTACGAGCAGTACTTC. This gives the protein CSARDTPQGRPYEQYF. The gene calls are TRBV20-1 and TRBJ2-7, with a tentative D call TRBD1 (6 bases). CDR1 is DFQATT, CDR2 SNEGSKA, per germline (reference sequence). The CDR3 runs to 16 residues. Trimming took off 0 bases at V and 2 bases at J, with 17 bases between the two ends.

This clonotype came up many times. DNA for the CDR3: TGTGCCAGCAGGGAACAACACAGGGGGTCCTACGAGCAGTACTTC. As protein: CASREQHRGSYEQYF. The genes are TRBV12-3 or TRBV12-4 and TRBJ2-7, with 8 bases lining up with TRBD1. The CDR3 sequence is 15 residues long. V shed 6 bases and J 1 base; nucleotides not matched to a gene: 8.

The V gene is TRBV9, the J gene TRBJ2-3; D is ambiguous. Trimming took 4 bases from V and 7 from J, leaving 19 bases between them. The CDR3 consists of 15 residues. Looked up from germline, CDR1 is SGDLS and CDR2 is YYNGEE. The CDR3 reads CASSPSERVGHTQYF. CDR3 nucleotides: TGTGCCAGCAGCCCCAGCGAGAGAGTCGGGCATACGCAGTATTTT.